The 24 T cell receptor beta chains below all came from one sample that was sequenced in a study of shared clonotypes between healthy human individuals. TCRdb's table, derived via immunoSEQ multiplex PCR, lists solely in-frame clones and lacks some. The sample records about 2.1 million clones, roughly 91% being singletons. The naive CD8 fraction comprised CD45RO-negative cells positively selected for CCR7 and excluded terminally differentiated effector memory CD45RA+ cells. The sample consisted of naive CD8+ T cells from PBMCs. The receptors were gathered from a man between 18 and 29 years old in good health. Some clones in this sample may be carry-over from other donors' samples.

This clone is a singleton in its sample. The chain employs TRBV27 and TRBJ1-2; D may be TRBD1 (5 bases). With 6 bases removed from V and 4 bases from J, the gap between germline ends came to 18 bases. The CDR3 is 15 residues long. Germline V gene sequence: CDR1 MNHEY, CDR2 SMNVEV (reference sequence). The CDR3 reads CASRPKEEGTYGYTF. CDR3 bases: TGTGCCAGCAGGCCGAAGGAGGAGGGGACCTATGGCTACACCTTC.

The V and J genes are TRBV4-1 and TRBJ2-7, with D maybe TRBD1 (6 bases). Per the germline V gene, CDR1 is MGHRA and CDR2 is YSYEKL. The CDR3 runs to 18 residues. The V gene lost 0 bases and the J gene lost 6 bases, with 24 bases spanning the gap. CDR3 in DNA: TGCGCCAGCAGCCAAGAAGCGGTAGCAGGCCGCCGAGGGGGCGAGCAGTACTTC. Protein sequence: CASSQEAVAGRRGGEQYF.

The genes are TRBV4-2 and TRBJ2-5; 11 bases fit TRBD2. The CDR3 length is 16 residues. Germline V gene lookup returns CDR1 LGHNA and CDR2 YNFKEQ. J lost 1 base, V lost 4 bases, and 5 bases had no gene match. The CDR3: CASSPIAGGSQETQYF. The CDR3 DNA follows: TGTGCCAGCAGCCCCATAGCGGGAGGGAGCCAAGAGACCCAGTACTTC.

In the case of this clone: Other DNA sequences in the sample encode the same CDR3. V gene TRBV28 combines with J gene TRBJ2-7; the D is unclear. V shed 5 bases and J shed 1 base, with 6 bases lying between them. The V gene's germline CDR1 is MDHEN and CDR2 SYDVKM. This CDR3 is built from 12 residues. CDR3 sequence reads: CASSPYSYEQYF. The CDR3 nucleotides read TGTGCCAGCAGTCCATATTCCTACGAGCAGTACTTC.

This chain connects TRBV5-4 to TRBJ2-7; D is unresolved. The CDR3 sequence is 15 residues long. Germline V CDR1 and CDR2: SGHNT, YYREEE (reference sequence). V was cut by 4 bases and J by 0 bases, with 14 bases left in between. The CDR3 DNA reads as TGTGCCAGCAGCAACGCGGATGGGCCCTCCTACGAGCAGTACTTC. This translates into CASSNADGPSYEQYF.

The V and J genes are TRBV9 and TRBJ2-7, with TRBD2 matching 8 bases. Germline V gene sequence: CDR1 SGDLS, CDR2 YYNGEE. The CDR3 is made up of 17 amino acids. J was trimmed by 2 bases and V by 4 bases; bases with no gene match: 14. The CDR3 DNA sequence: TGTGCCAGCAGCCCTCGTTGGGGACTAGGTTCCCCCTACGAGCAGTACTTC. It is translated as CASSPRWGLGSPYEQYF.

The rearrangement uses TRBV5-4 and TRBJ2-7; 7 bases line up with TRBD2. The germline gives CDR1 SGHNT, CDR2 YYREEE (reference sequence). CDR3 length: 14 amino acids. V trimming: 0 bases; J trimming: 3 bases; junction bases outside the gene matches: 3. The CDR3 region is CASSLGTSVYEQYF. CDR3 nucleotides: TGTGCCAGCAGCTTGGGGACTAGTGTCTACGAGCAGTACTTC.

The J gene is TRBJ2-6, the V gene TRBV30; 10 nucleotides agree with TRBD1. The CDR3 is made up of 17 amino acids. Germline values: CDR1 GTSNPN, CDR2 SVGIG (reference sequence). The ends lost 8 bases at V and 4 bases at J; junction bases unmatched: 14. As DNA, the CDR3 is TGTGCCCTGGAAAGGGACAGGGGACCGAGGGGGGCCAACGTCCTGACTTTC. Protein product: CALERDRGPRGANVLTF. Using reference TRBV30 and TRBJ2-6 for the parts outside the CDR3, the full variable domain is SQTIHQWPATLVQPVGSPLSLECTVEGTSNPNLYWYRQAAGRGLQLLFYSVGIGQISSEVPQNLSASRPQDRQFILSSKKLLLSDSGFYLCALERDRGPRGANVLTFGAGSRLTVL.

As to this clone: The same CDR3 is also encoded by other DNA sequences in this sample. This sequence joins TRBV27 and TRBJ2-5; 8 bases align to TRBD1. The CDR3 contains 13 residues. The V gene end was trimmed by 5 bases and the J gene end by 1 base; junction bases not matched to a gene: 0. Germline V gene data show CDR1 as MNHEY and CDR2 as SMNVEV (reference sequence). CDR3 loop: CASSGQGQETQYF. CDR3 DNA sequence: TGTGCCAGCAGTGGACAGGGCCAAGAGACCCAGTACTTC.

This clone has a single count. The rearrangement uses TRBV18 and TRBJ1-2; a weak D match, TRBD1 (5 bases). This CDR3 spans 14 amino acids. The germline gives CDR1 KGHSH, CDR2 LQKENI. Trimming removed 2 bases from V and 6 bases from J, with 13 bases in between. DNA of the CDR3: TGTGCCAGCTCACCAGGCAGGGAAATGCATGGCTACACCTTC. Its translation: CASSPGREMHGYTF.

The chain is built from TRBV6-5 and TRBJ1-1, with 7 bases identical to TRBD1. The J segment lost 8 bases and the V segment lost 6 bases, leaving 9 bases of the junction unmatched. The CDR3 is made up of 13 amino acids. The germline V gene encodes CDR1 MNHEY and CDR2 SVGAGI. CDR3: CASSLQGFFEAFF. The CDR3 DNA reads as TGTGCCAGCAGCTTACAGGGGTTCTTCGAAGCTTTCTTT.

The chain has TRBV27 and TRBJ1-2, with no clear D. The CDR3 is 17 residues long. Germline CDR1 and CDR2: MNHEY and SMNVEV (reference sequence). With 3 bases removed from V and 4 bases from J, the gap between germline ends came to 21 bases. In nucleotides, the CDR3 is TGTGCCAGCAGTTTTCAAAGGGAGGAGGGTTTGGTCTATGGCTACACCTTC. Translated, it gives CASSFQREEGLVYGYTF.

This chain uses TRBV9 with TRBJ1-4, with 8 bases aligning to TRBD1. This CDR3 region has 17 residues. CDR1 and CDR2 (germline): SGDLS, YYNGEE. V was clipped by 3 bases and J by 0 bases; unmatched bases: 7. The CDR3 region has the DNA TGTGCCAGCAGCGGGGAAGAGACAGGGGCAACTAATGAAAAACTGTTTTTT. Protein sequence: CASSGEETGATNEKLFF.

The chain links TRBV11-2 to TRBJ2-7, with D tentatively TRBD1 (6 bases). The germline V gene has CDR1 SGHAT and CDR2 FQNNGV. V gave up 4 bases and J gave up 3 bases, with 13 bases separating them. The CDR3 length is 14 residues. This CDR3 reads CASSSTGRSYEQYF. The CDR3 bases are TGTGCCAGCAGCTCGACAGGAAGGAGCTACGAGCAGTACTTC.

This chain links TRBV13 with TRBJ1-3; no clear D. V lost 5 bases and J lost 8, with 13 bases in between. There are 13 residues in the CDR3. The germline CDR1 and CDR2 sequences are PRHDT and FYEKMQ (reference sequence). The CDR3 sequence is CASSRHLADTIYF. Here the CDR3 DNA reads TGTGCCAGCAGCCGCCATCTTGCTGACACCATATATTTT.

This chain joins TRBV10-3 and TRBJ1-1, with D uncertain. Trimming removed 0 bases from V and 1 base from J, with 12 bases in between. Germline-derived CDR1 and CDR2 are ENHRY and SYGVKD. This CDR3 is built from 16 residues. CDR3 loop: CAISESGFSGNTEAFF. The CDR3 nucleotides read TGTGCCATCAGTGAGTCGGGATTTTCAGGGAACACTGAAGCTTTCTTT.

This rearrangement joins TRBV11-1 to TRBJ2-5, with 9 bases fitting TRBD2. CDR1 is SGHAT, CDR2 FQDESV, per germline (reference sequence). The J segment lost 4 bases and the V segment lost 3 bases, leaving 12 bases of the junction unmatched. The CDR3 length is 17 residues. The CDR3 region is CASSFFAAGGPIETQYF. As DNA, the CDR3 is TGTGCCAGCAGCTTCTTCGCGGCGGGAGGGCCTATAGAGACCCAGTACTTC.

This CDR3 reads CASSWSTNYGYTF. CDR3 nucleotide sequence: TGTGCCAGCAGTTGGAGCACCAACTATGGCTACACCTTC. The V and J genes are TRBV27 and TRBJ1-2, with no clear D. With 4 bases removed from V and 2 bases from J, the gap between germline ends came to 8 bases. Germline V gives CDR1 MNHEY, CDR2 SMNVEV (reference sequence). CDR3 length equals 13 residues.

As for this clone: The same CDR3 also results from other DNA sequences found in this sample. The V and J genes are TRBV27 and TRBJ1-1; D is possibly TRBD1 (5 bases). The V gene lost 3 bases and the J gene lost 4 bases, with 9 bases spanning the gap. Germline CDR1 MNHEY, CDR2 SMNVEV (reference sequence). The CDR3 totals 13 residues. The CDR3 region has the DNA TGTGCCAGCAGTTTCGTAGGGACCACTGAAGCTTTCTTT. It codes for CASSFVGTTEAFF.

The chain joins TRBV5-5 to TRBJ2-7; 8 nucleotides match TRBD1. Germline V CDR1 and CDR2: SGHKS, YYEKEE (reference sequence). The CDR3 totals 16 residues. The V gene end was trimmed by 4 bases and the J gene end by 1 base; junction bases not matched to a gene: 10. CDR3 region: CASSPPGDRLSYEQYF. CDR3 nucleotides: TGTGCCAGCAGCCCGCCCGGGGACAGGCTATCCTACGAGCAGTACTTC.

The chain uses TRBV7-9 and TRBJ2-7; no firm D call. The CDR3 contains 17 residues. V lost 3 bases and J lost 2, with 20 bases in between. Germline loops: CDR1 SEHNR, CDR2 FQNEAQ (reference sequence). CDR3 residues: CASSFSPPPGRPYEQYF. CDR3 DNA sequence: TGTGCCAGCAGCTTCTCTCCCCCCCCCGGACGTCCCTACGAGCAGTACTTC.

This chain links TRBV7-2 with TRBJ2-7; D perhaps matches TRBD2 (5 bases). Trimming left V 5 bases short and J 0 bases short, with 14 bases between. The CDR3 consists of 15 residues. Looked up from germline, CDR1 is SGHTA and CDR2 is FQGNSA. CDR3 region: CASSPMGAASYEQYF. The CDR3 DNA reads as TGTGCCAGCAGCCCCATGGGAGCGGCCTCCTACGAGCAGTACTTC.

The chain combines TRBV4-3 with TRBJ2-7, with D unresolved. The germline CDR1 and CDR2 sequences are LGHNA and YSLEER. The germline V and J ends were trimmed by 0 bases and 2 bases, with 11 bases remaining between them. This CDR3 is 15 amino acids long. CDR3 in amino acids: CASSQDRSPPYEQYF. In nucleotides, the CDR3 is TGCGCCAGCAGCCAAGATAGGTCGCCGCCCTACGAGCAGTACTTC.

This chain connects TRBV4-2 to TRBJ2-3, with 9 bases fitting TRBD1. The length of the CDR3 is 16 residues. Germline CDR1 and CDR2: LGHNA and YNFKEQ. With V trimmed by 2 bases and J by 4 bases, 7 bases remained unmatched. CDR3: CASSQLGTGNADTQYF. CDR3 coding DNA: TGTGCCAGCAGCCAACTTGGGACAGGGAATGCAGATACGCAGTATTTT.